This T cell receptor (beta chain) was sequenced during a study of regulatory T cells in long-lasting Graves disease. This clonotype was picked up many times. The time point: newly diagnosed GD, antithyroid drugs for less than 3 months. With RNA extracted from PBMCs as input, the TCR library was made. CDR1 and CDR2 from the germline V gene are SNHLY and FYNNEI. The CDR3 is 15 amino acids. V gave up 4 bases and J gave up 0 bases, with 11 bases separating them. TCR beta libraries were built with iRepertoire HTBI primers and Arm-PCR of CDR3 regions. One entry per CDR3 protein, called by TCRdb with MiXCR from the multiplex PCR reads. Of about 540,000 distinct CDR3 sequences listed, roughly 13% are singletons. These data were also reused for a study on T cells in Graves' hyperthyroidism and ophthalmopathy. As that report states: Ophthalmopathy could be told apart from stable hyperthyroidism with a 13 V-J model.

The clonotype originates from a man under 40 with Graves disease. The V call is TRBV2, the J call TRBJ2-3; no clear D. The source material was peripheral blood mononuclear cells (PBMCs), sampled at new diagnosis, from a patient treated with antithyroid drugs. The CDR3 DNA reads TGTGCCAGCAGTGGGCCTCAGGCTAGCACAGATACGCAGTATTTT. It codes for CASSGPQASTDTQYF. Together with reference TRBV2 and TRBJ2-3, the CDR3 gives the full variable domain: EPEVTQTPSHQVTQMGQEVILRCVPISNHLYFYWYRQILGQKVEFLVSFYNNEISEKSEIFDDQFSVERPDGSNFTLKIRSTKLEDSAMYFCASSGPQASTDTQYFGPGTRLTVL.